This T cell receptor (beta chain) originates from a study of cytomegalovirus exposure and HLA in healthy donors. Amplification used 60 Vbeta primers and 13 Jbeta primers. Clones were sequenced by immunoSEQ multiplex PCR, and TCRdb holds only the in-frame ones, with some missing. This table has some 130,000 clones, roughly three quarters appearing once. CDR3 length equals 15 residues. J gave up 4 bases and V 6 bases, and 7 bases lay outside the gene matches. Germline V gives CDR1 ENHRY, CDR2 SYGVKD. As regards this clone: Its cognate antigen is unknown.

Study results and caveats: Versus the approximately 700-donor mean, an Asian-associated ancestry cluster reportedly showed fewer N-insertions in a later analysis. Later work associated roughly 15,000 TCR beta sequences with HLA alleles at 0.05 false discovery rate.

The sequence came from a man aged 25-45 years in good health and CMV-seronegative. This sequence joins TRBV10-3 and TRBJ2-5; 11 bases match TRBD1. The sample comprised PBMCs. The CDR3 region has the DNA TGTGCCATCAGCCCGGGACAGGGGGTCGGAGAGACCCAGTACTTC. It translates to CAISPGQGVGETQYF.